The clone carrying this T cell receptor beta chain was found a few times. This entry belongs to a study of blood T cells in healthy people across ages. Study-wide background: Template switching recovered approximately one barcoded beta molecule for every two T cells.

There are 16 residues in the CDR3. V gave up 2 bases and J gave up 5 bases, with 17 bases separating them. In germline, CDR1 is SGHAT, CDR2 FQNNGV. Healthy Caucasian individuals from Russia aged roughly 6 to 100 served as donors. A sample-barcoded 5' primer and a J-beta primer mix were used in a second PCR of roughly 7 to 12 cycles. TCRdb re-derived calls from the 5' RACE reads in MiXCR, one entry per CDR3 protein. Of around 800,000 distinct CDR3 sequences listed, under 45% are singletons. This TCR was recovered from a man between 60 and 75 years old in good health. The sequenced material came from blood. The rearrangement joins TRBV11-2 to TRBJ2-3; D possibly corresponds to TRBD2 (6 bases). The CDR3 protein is CASSLRPVAGGDTQYF. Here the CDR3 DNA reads TGTGCCAGCAGCTTAAGGCCAGTGGCCGGGGGAGATACGCAGTATTTT.